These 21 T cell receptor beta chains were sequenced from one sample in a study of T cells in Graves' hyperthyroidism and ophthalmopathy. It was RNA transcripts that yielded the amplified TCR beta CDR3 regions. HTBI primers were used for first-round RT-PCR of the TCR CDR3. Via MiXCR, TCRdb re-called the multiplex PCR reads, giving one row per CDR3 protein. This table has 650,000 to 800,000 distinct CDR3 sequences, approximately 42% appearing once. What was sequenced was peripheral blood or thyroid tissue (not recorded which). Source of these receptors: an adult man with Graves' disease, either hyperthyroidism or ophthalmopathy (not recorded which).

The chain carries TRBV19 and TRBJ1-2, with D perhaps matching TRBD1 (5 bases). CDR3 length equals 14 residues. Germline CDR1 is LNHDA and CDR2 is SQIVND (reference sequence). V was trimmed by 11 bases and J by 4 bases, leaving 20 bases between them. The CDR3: CAWSTGGKIYGYTF. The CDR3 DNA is TGTGCCTGGAGCACGGGGGGGAAAATCTATGGCTACACCTTC.

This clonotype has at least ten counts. CDR3 nucleotides: TGTGCCAGCAGCCAAGACATCGATTCACCCCTCCACTTT. Protein product: CASSQDIDSPLHF. The V call is TRBV9, the J call TRBJ1-6; the D is unclear. Germline lookup yields CDR1 SGDLS and CDR2 YYNGEE. The V gene lost 4 bases and the J gene lost 8 bases, with 10 bases spanning the gap. There are 13 residues in the CDR3.

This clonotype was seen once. CDR3 loop: CSAPAGAIRETQYF. In nucleotides, the CDR3 is TGCAGTGCGCCGGCCGGGGCAATACGAGAGACCCAGTACTTC. This chain uses TRBV20-1 with TRBJ2-5; either TRBD1 or TRBD2 may supply D (5 bases each). V was trimmed by 6 bases and J by 4 bases, leaving 18 bases between them. This CDR3 contains 14 residues. Germline lookup yields CDR1 DFQATT and CDR2 SNEGSKA (reference sequence).

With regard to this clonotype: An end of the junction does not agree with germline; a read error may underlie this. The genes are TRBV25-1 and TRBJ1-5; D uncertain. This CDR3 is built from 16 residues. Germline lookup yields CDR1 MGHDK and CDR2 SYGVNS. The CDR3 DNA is TGTGCCACCAGTGACTCAAAGGACGGACGCAATCAGCCCCAGCATTTT. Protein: CATSDSKDGRNQPQHF.

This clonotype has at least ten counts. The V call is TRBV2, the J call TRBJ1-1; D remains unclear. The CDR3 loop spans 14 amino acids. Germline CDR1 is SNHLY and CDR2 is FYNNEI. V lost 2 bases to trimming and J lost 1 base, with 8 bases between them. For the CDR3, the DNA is TGTGCCAGCAGTGAAAGCACTACGAACACTGAAGCTTTCTTT. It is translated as CASSESTTNTEAFF. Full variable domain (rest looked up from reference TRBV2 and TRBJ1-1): EPEVTQTPSHQVTQMGQEVILRCVPISNHLYFYWYRQILGQKVEFLVSFYNNEISEKSEIFDDQFSVERPDGSNFTLKIRSTKLEDSAMYFCASSESTTNTEAFFGQGTRLTVV.

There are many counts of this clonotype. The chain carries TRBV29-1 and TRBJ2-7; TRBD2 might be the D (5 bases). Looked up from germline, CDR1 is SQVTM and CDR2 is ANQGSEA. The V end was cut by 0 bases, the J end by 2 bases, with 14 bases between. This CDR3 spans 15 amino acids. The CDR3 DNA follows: TGCAGCGTTGAAGAATTTCGGGGATCGGCCTACGAGCAGTACTTC. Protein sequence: CSVEEFRGSAYEQYF.

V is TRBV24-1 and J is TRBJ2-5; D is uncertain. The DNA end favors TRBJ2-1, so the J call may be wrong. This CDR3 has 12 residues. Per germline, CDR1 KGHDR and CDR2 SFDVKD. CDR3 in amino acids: CATSDRDNEQFF. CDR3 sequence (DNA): TGTGCCACCAGTGACCGTGACAATGAGCAGTTCTTC.

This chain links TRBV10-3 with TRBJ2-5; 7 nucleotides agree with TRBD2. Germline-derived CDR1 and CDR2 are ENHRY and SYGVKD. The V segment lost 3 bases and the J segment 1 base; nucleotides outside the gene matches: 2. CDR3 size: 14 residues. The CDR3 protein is CAISDTGGQETQYF. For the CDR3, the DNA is TGTGCCATCAGTGACACGGGGGGCCAAGAGACCCAGTACTTC.

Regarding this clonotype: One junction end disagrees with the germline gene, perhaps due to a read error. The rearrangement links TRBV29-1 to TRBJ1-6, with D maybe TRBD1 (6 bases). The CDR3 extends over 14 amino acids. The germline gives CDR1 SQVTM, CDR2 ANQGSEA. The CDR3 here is CSVEGAQGQETQYF. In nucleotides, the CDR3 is TGCAGCGTTGAAGGTGCCCAGGGGCAAGAGACCCAGTACTTT. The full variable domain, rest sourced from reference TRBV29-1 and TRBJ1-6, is SAVISQKPSRDICQRGTSLTIQCQVDSQVTMMFWYRQQPGQSLTLIATANQGSEATYESGFVIDKFPISRPNLTFSTLTVSNMSPEDSSIYLCSVEGAQGQETQYFGNGTRLTVT.

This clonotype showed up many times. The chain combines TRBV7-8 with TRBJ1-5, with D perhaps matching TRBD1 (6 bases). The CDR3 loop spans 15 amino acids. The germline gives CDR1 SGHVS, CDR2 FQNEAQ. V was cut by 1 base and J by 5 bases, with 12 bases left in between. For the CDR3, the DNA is TGTGCCAGCAGCTTAGTAGGGGCAGGGGATCAGCCCCAGCATTTT. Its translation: CASSLVGAGDQPQHF.

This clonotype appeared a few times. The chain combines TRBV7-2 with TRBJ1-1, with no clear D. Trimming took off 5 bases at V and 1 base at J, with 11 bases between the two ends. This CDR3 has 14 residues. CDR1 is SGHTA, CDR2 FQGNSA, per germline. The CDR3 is CASSQVARNTEAFF. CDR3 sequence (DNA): TGTGCCAGCAGCCAAGTTGCTAGGAACACTGAAGCTTTCTTT.

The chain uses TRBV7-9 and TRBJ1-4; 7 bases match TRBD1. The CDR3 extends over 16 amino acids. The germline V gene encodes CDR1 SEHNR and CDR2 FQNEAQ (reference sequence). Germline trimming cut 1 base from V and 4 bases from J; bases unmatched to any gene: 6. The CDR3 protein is CASSLVPGQINEKLFF. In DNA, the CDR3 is TGTGCCAGCAGCTTAGTCCCGGGACAGATTAATGAAAAACTGTTTTTT.

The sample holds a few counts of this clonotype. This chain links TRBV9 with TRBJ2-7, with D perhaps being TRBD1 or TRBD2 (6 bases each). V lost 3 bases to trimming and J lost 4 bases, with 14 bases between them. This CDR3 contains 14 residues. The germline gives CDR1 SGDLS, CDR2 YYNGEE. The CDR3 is CASSAGDMSYEQYF. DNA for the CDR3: TGTGCCAGCAGCGCGGGGGACATGTCTTACGAGCAGTACTTC.

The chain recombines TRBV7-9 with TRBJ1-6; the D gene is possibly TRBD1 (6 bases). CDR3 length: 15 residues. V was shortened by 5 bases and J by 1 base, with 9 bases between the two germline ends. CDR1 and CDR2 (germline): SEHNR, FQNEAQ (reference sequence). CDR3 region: CASSHGQSYNSPLHF. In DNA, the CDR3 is TGTGCCAGCAGCCATGGACAGTCCTATAATTCACCCCTCCACTTT.

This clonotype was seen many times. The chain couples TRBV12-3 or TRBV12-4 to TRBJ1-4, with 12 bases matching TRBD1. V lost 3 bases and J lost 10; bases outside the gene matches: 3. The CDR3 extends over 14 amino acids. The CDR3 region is CASSFGTGGGKLFF. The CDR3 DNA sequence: TGTGCCAGCAGTTTCGGGACAGGGGGCGGAAAACTGTTTTTT.

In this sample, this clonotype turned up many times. The DNA for the CDR3 is TGTGCCACCAGTGATCTCGAGGGGCTAGCGGGAGATACGCAGTATTTT. Encoded protein: CATSDLEGLAGDTQYF. The chain has TRBV24-1 and TRBJ2-3; 8 bases are shared with TRBD2. After removal of 3 bases from V and 5 bases from J, the junction contained 9 bases not matched to a gene. Per germline, CDR1 KGHDR and CDR2 SFDVKD. CDR3 size: 16 residues.

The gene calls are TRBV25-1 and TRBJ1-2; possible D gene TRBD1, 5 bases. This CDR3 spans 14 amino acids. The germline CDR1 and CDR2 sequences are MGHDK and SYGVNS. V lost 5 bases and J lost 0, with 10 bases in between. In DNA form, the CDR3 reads TGTGCCAGCAGTTTTCCAGGGTCTAACTATGGCTACACCTTC. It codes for CASSFPGSNYGYTF.

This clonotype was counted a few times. As DNA, the CDR3 is TGCGCCAGCAGCCAAACAGGGGACGGAACCGGGGAGCTGTTTTTT. Amino acids: CASSQTGDGTGELFF. This chain joins TRBV5-1 and TRBJ2-2; TRBD1 matches 7 bases. Germline CDR1 is SGHRS and CDR2 is YFSETQ. This CDR3 is 15 amino acids long. J gave up 5 bases and V 4 bases, and 8 bases lay outside the gene matches.

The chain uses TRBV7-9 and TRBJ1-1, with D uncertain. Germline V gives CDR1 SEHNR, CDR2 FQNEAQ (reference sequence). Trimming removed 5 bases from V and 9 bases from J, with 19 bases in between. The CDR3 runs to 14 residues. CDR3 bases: TGTGCCAGCAGCCCGAGCGGGAGAGCTGAGAAAGCTTTCTTT. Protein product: CASSPSGRAEKAFF.

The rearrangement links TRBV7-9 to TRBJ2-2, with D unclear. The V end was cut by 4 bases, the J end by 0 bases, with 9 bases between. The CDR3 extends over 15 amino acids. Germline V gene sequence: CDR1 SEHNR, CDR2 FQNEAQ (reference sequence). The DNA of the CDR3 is TGTGCCAGCAGCTCACTTGACGCGAACACCGGGGAGCTGTTTTTT. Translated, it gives CASSSLDANTGELFF.

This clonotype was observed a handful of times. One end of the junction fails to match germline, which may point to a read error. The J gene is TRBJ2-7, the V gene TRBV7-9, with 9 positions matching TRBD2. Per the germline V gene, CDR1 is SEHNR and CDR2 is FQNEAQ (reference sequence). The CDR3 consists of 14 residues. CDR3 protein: CASSQAGGSREQYF. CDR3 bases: TGCGCCAGCAGCCAAGCGGGGGGTTCTCGCGAGCAGTACTTC.